This TCR beta chain was recorded in a study of blood T cell repertoires in COVID-19. Only in-frame clones appear in the TCRdb table, and some are missing; sequencing was by immunoSEQ multiplex PCR. The sample has approximately 66,000 clones; less than 75% are singletons. V lost 4 bases and J lost 6; bases outside the gene matches: 9. The V gene's germline CDR1 is SGHRS and CDR2 YFSETQ. The CDR3 covers 15 residues. This sequence originates from a man aged 55 to 70 with acute or convalescent COVID-19. The sample was peripheral blood. The chain uses TRBV5-1 and TRBJ2-2; 7 nucleotides match TRBD1. CDR3 sequence: CASSRGTGAPGELFF. The CDR3 DNA reads TGCGCCAGCAGCCGGGGTACAGGGGCCCCCGGGGAGCTGTTTTTT.